This is a list of T cell receptor beta chains from one sample in a study of blood T cell repertoires in COVID-19. The protocol was immunoSEQ multiplex PCR, while the TCRdb copy is restricted to in-frame clones and leaves out a portion. The profile covers approximately 300,000 clones, with approximately 88% appearing a single time and under 5% taken by the ten largest. Source material: peripheral blood. The receptors were gathered from a woman aged 45-65 years with active or convalescent COVID-19. CDR3s include the opening cysteine and the closing phenylalanine or tryptophan. D genes are given only for firm matches. Clone size is not always given. Where it is, it says once, few, many or a class for expanded clones.

NA	TRBJ2-2	NA	TRBV28	CASSFTFTEPYGELFF	TGTGCCAGCAGTTTTACGTTCACCGAACCCTACGGGGAGCTGTTTTTT
NA	TRBJ2-7	NA	TRBV23-1	CAGRQITYEQYF	TGCGCCGGTCGTCAGATTACCTACGAGCAGTACTTC
NA	TRBJ2-1	NA	TRBV7-8	CASSHRIFDEQFF	TGTGCCAGCAGCCACAGGATTTTCGATGAGCAGTTCTTC
NA	TRBJ2-5	TRBD1	TRBV27	CASSPEPGQQETQYF	TGTGCCAGCAGTCCCGAACCGGGACAGCAAGAGACCCAGTACTTC
few	TRBJ1-1	TRBD1	TRBV7-2	CASSLTSPGQAEAFF	TGTGCCAGCAGCTTAACCAGCCCAGGACAGGCCGAAGCTTTCTTT
NA	TRBJ1-2	TRBD1	TRBV28	CASSMRTGGLYGYTF	TGTGCCAGCAGTATGAGGACAGGGGGACTCTATGGCTACACCTTC
NA	TRBJ2-7	TRBD2	TRBV7-8	CASSLVTASGRAYEQYF	TGTGCCAGCAGCTTAGTTACGGCTAGCGGGAGGGCCTACGAGCAGTACTTC
NA	TRBJ2-1	TRBD1	TRBV4-2	CASSQDDRDSINEQFF	TGTGCCAGCAGCCAAGACGACCGGGACAGTATCAATGAGCAGTTCTTC
few	TRBJ2-1	TRBD2	TRBV27	CATGGLAGYNEQFF	TGTGCCACCGGAGGACTAGCAGGGTACAATGAGCAGTTCTTC
NA	TRBJ1-2	TRBD1	TRBV19	CASRAQGDYGYTF	TGTGCCAGTAGGGCGCAGGGGGACTATGGCTACACCTTC
NA	TRBJ1-5	TRBD1	TRBV6-2/TRBV6-3	CASSYWPERQGAWGNQPQHF	TGTGCCAGCAGTTACTGGCCAGAGAGACAGGGGGCATGGGGCAATCAGCCCCAGCATTTT
NA	TRBJ2-5	NA	TRBV2	CASSQGFSPQETQYF	TGTGCCAGCAGTCAGGGGTTTTCACCCCAAGAGACCCAGTACTTC
NA	TRBJ1-2	NA	TRBV28	CASSLRNYGYTF	TGTGCCAGCAGCCTACGAAACTATGGCTACACCTTC